A selection of T cell receptor beta chains follows, all from one sample in a study of T cell responses to AZD1222 COVID-19 vaccine. The repertoire was sequenced with immunoSEQ multiplex PCR; TCRdb's copy has only in-frame clones and lacks some. Of some 90,000 clones in the sample, 70% to 90% were seen once. This specimen was peripheral blood, taken on day 0 of AZD1222 vaccination. The receptors shown here come from an adult in good health. CDR3s include the opening cysteine and the closing phenylalanine or tryptophan. The order of the fields is V gene, clone size, CDR3 protein. The listing skips clone size in some rows; elsewhere it reads once, few, many or a size class.

>TRBV6-2/TRBV6-3|-
CASSYASSGIYGYTF
>TRBV6-6|-
CASTRGLGLAGGRSYEQYF
>TRBV24-1|-
CATSDSRVTEAFF
>TRBV5-8|once
CASSGGQGAYEKLFF
>TRBV21-1|once
CASSKGISSNQPQHF
>TRBV5-1|-
CASIKAPGEDTQYF
>TRBV28|-
CASSLGGRTTGELFF
>TRBV7-2|-
CASSLRGAQNTEAFF
>TRBV9|-
CASSEEQGPNQPQHF
>TRBV7-6|-
CASSPESRGPQHF
>TRBV2|-
CASSRTNANQPQHF
>TRBV7-9|-
CASSIQGTSDTGELFF
>TRBV28|-
CASTPRAEGEQYF
>TRBV28|-
CASSLTDSEKLFF
>TRBV2|-
CASTLQGPSSYEQYF
>TRBV15|-
CATSRDGTFIQYF
>TRBV7-8|-
CASSLDGASNQPQHF
>TRBV6-5|-
CASSYSPQAPNTEAFF
>TRBV12-3/TRBV12-4|-
CASSNSNQPQHF
>TRBV14|-
CASSQPPGEQYF
>TRBV28|-
CASSLSTMESPLHF
>TRBV29-1|-
CSVVRGTSGRSDTQYF
>TRBV6-5|once
CASPKTGGGTEAFF
>TRBV6-6|-
CASSGGALNIQYF
>TRBV7-2|-
CASSPSGGIQPQHF
>TRBV29-1|-
CSVGMTGGLNEQYF
>TRBV3-1/TRBV3-2|-
CASSQDLTGLAKNIQYF
>TRBV7-9|-
CASSLIGGNTIYF
>TRBV5-1|-
CASSLDPTGDGYTF
>TRBV4-3|-
CASSQDPHRTQSSYNSPLHF
>TRBV9|-
CASSPLEGSIYEQYF
>TRBV6-4|-
CASSDWEGSEAFF
>TRBV9|-
CASSPRTVSSYNEQFF
>TRBV9|-
CASSGGGQNTGELFF
>TRBV28|-
CASRDTGTVQETQYF
>TRBV5-1|-
CASSFQGVNTEAFF
>TRBV9|-
CASSVGQANQPQHF
>TRBV6-5|once
CASKGTGAVGQPQHF
>TRBV7-9|-
CASSLPPQETQYF
>TRBV11-2|-
CASSLGPATEQFF
>TRBV4-1|-
CASSQDWVDGANYGYTF
>TRBV6-5|-
CASTKTGTGPYEQYF
>TRBV7-3|-
CASSFNPGVAGELFF
>TRBV6-2/TRBV6-3|-
CASSYSLQGNQPQHF
>TRBV5-5|-
CASSLTVMNTEAFF
>TRBV7-2|-
CASSARRVAGELFF
>TRBV7-2|-
CASSSLSGVQRGYTF